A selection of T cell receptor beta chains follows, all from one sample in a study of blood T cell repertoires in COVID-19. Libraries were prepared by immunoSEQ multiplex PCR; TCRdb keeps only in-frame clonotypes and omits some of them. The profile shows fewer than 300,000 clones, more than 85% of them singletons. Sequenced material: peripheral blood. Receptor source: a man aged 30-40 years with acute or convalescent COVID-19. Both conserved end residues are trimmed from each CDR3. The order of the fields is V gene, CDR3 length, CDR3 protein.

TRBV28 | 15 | ASSSSSDRGRHGELF
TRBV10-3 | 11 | AISGTGNYGYT
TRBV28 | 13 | ASKNSGISTDTQY
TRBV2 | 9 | ASSAGQPQH
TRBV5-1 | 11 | ASSRGSQETQY
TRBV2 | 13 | ASSADRGRTEKLF
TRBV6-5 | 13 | ASRLKADSLYGYT
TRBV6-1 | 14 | ASSEGGYGRTDTQY
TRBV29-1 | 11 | SVAGGNTGELF
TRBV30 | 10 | AWRGGSDEAF
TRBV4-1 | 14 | ASSQEGVSATDTQY